This T cell receptor (beta chain) emerged from a study of shared clonotypes between healthy human individuals. As for the study in general: Ranging from 18 to 49 in age, donors were two women and a few men. CD4 naive cells filled three plates per donor, CD4 memory three, CD8 naive two and CD8 memory one.

Trimming took 1 base from V and 5 from J, leaving 11 bases between them. This CDR3 spans 14 amino acids. CDR1 is LNHDA and CDR2 is SQIVND in the germline V gene (reference sequence). The method was immunoSEQ multiplex PCR; TCRdb's version includes in-frame clones alone and lacks a portion of them. The data show 2 million to 2.5 million clones, with over 85% seen just once and 0.13% held by the top ten. A split of CD4+ cells into CD45RA+ naive and CD45RA-negative memory subsets was performed. This sequence originates from a man younger than 35 in good health. Source material: naive CD4+ T cells sorted from blood. Subset described: CD45RA+ positively selected. The chain combines TRBV19 with TRBJ1-1; D possibly corresponds to TRBD1 (5 bases). This CDR3 reads CASSIGGGWTEAFF. DNA for the CDR3: TGTGCCAGTAGTATAGGTGGGGGGTGGACTGAAGCTTTCTTT.